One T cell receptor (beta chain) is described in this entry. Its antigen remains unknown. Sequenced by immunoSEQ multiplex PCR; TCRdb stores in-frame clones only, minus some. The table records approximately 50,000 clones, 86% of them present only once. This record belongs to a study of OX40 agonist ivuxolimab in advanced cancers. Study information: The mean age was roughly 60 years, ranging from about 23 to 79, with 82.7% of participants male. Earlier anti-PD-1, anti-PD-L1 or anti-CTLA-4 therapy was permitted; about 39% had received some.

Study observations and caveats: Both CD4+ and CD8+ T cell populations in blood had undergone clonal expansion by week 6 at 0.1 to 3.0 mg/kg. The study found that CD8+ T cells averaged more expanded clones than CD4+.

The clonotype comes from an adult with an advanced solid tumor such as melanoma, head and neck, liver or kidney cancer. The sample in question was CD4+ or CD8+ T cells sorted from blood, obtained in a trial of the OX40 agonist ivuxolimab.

As DNA, the CDR3 is TGTGCCAGCTCACCACCGGGGGTTGCGAATGAGCAGTTCTTC. It specifies CASSPPGVANEQFF. The genes are TRBV18 and TRBJ2-1, with D perhaps being TRBD1 or TRBD2 (5 bases each). This CDR3 has 14 amino acids. Trimming left V 0 bases short and J 7 bases short, with 10 bases between. Germline V CDR1 and CDR2: KGHSH, LQKENI.